The present T cell receptor beta chain was sequenced within a study of CD8 T cells in ankylosing spondylitis. TCR beta libraries were made by quantitative 5'-RACE with molecular barcodes. TCRdb reprocessed the 5' RACE reads via MiXCR and lists one record per CDR3 protein. Of 85,000 to 90,000 distinct CDR3 sequences in the sample, around 25% were seen once. Study outcomes and limitations: Earlier authors reported some of these motif variants in reactive arthritis synovial fluid and blood. It appeared that ankylosing spondylitis blood was characterized by a TCR beta motif of roughly 8 highly homologous variants. The clones that were linked to disease were reported to be significantly enriched in matched synovial fluid samples from ankylosing spondylitis patients.

On this clonotype itself: Its antigen remains unknown.

Germline loops: CDR1 SGHRS, CDR2 YFSETQ. V trimming: 5 bases; J trimming: 3 bases; junction bases outside the gene matches: 4. The CDR3 contains 15 residues. The chain is built from TRBV5-1 and TRBJ2-6; 8 bases are shared with TRBD1. The sample was blood, either unsorted or a sorted T cell fraction (not recorded which). The TCR originated in a male donor with ankylosing spondylitis or in good health (not recorded which). The CDR3 DNA follows: TGCGCCAGCAGTGGGACAGGTCATGGGGCCAACGTCCTGACTTTC. Its protein is CASSGTGHGANVLTF.